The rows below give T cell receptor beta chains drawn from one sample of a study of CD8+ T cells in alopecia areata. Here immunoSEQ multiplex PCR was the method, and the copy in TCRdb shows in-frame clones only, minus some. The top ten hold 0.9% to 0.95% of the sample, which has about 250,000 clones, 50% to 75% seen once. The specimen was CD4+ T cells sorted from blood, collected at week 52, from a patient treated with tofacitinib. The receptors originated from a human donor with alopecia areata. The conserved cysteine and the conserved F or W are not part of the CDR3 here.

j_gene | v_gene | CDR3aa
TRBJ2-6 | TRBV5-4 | ASSLAVGQGSGANVLT
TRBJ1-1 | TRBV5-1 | ASSLTGNTEAF
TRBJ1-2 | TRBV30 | AWRSQGAPYGYT
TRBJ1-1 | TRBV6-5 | ASSYALIRLNTEAF
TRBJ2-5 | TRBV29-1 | SVRTNTETQY
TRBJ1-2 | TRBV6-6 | ATTGNYGYT
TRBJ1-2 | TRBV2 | ATQDKPYGYT
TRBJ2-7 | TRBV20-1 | SATRGYEQY
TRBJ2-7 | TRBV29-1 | SVESGSHEQY
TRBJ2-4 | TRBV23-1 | ARDLSSIQY
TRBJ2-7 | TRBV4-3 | ASSQSRGSYEQY
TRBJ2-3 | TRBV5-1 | ASGGTGSTDTQY
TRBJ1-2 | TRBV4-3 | ASSQESREGGYT
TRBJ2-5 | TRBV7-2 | ASSPPGGGETQY
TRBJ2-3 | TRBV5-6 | ASSPGQPNTDTQY
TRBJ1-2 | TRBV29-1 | SVELGGGYT
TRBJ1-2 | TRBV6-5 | ASSYPGNYGYT
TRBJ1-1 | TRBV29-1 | SVVGQGRTEAF
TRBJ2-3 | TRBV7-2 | ASSFSGASSTDTQY
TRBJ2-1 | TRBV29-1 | SVEGDMGEQF
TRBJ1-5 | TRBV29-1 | SVAEGRQDQPQH
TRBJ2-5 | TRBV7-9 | ASSARKDGQETQY
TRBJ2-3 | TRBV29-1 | SVEGLAGGSTDTQY
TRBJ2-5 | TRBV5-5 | ASSRTSGVQETQY
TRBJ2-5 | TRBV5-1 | ASSSNSGEETQY
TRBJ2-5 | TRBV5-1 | ASSTTLQETQY
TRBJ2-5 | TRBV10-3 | AIRTDRGFQETQY
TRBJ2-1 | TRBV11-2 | ASSPLLAGVYNEQF
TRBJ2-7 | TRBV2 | ASGAGGYEQY
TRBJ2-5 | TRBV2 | ASKNPGQSQETQY
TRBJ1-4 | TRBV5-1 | ASSLQGANEKLF
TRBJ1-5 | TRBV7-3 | ASSFKAGQPQH
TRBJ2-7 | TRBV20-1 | SAVEHLLQY
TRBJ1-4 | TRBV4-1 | ASRRPGRSYRKLF
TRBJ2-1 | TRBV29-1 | SVEGGNEQF
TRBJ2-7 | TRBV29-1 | SVNQGGASGEQY
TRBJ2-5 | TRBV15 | ATSRVASETQY
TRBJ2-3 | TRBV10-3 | AISEIGAFLTDTQY
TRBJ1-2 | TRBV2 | ASSEEAPGQNYGYT
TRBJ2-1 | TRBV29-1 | SVMGLGYNEQF
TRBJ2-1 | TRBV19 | ASSLPGQGDYEQF
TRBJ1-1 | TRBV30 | AWSVGQNTEAF
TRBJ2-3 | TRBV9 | ASSPWTGGEDTQY
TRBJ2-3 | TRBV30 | AWSVTAHTQY
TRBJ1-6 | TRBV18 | ASSPLPGQSNSPLH